This T cell receptor beta chain was documented in a study of blood T cell repertoires in COVID-19. On the study more broadly: Sites across the United States, Italy and Spain contributed samples from acute and convalescent COVID-19. Nucleic acid was either cDNA or gDNA, and it came from T cells, B-cell-depleted T cells, or PBMCs.

Patients of the Seattle cohort, enrolled during active infection, were followed longitudinally. Germline-derived CDR1 and CDR2 are KGHSH and LQKENI. CDR3 length: 16 amino acids. Trimming pared 4 bases from V and 0 bases from J, leaving 12 bases between. The assay was immunoSEQ multiplex PCR, and TCRdb's table has in-frame clones only and misses some. Of roughly 320,000 clones in the sample, about 90% are singletons; the top ten hold 6.3%. The receptor was derived from a woman in her 50s with COVID-19, enrolled during active disease. The chain combines TRBV18 with TRBJ1-4; a possible D gene is TRBD1 (5 bases). Sequences were obtained from peripheral blood. The CDR3 loop reads CASSRRSGATNEKLFF. Written as DNA, the CDR3 is TGTGCCAGCTCACGACGGTCGGGGGCAACTAATGAAAAACTGTTTTTT.